This record concerns one TCR beta chain sequence. This specimen belongs to a study of blood T cell repertoires in COVID-19. Study details: COVID-19 samples from acute and convalescent phases originated in the United States, Italy and Spain. Sources were T cells, B-cell-depleted T cells, or PBMCs; the material itself was cDNA or gDNA.

Per germline, CDR1 LNHDA and CDR2 SQIVND (reference sequence). Trimming at V came to 3 bases and at J to 7 bases, leaving 7 bases not matched to a gene. The CDR3 extends over 15 amino acids. The data were produced by immunoSEQ multiplex PCR, yet TCRdb's version contains in-frame clones alone and is incomplete. This table has about 260,000 clones, over 75% appearing once. The chain carries TRBV19 and TRBJ1-4; 8 nucleotides match TRBD1. The sequencing input was peripheral blood. The source is a human donor in a cohort sampled during active COVID-19. The CDR3 is CASSIRQGAGEKLFF. The CDR3 DNA sequence: TGTGCCAGTAGTATCCGGCAGGGGGCCGGTGAAAAACTGTTTTTT. Using reference TRBV19 and TRBJ1-4 for the parts outside the CDR3, the full variable domain is DGGITQSPKYLFRKEGQNVTLSCEQNLNHDAMYWYRQDPGQGLRLIYYSQIVNDFQKGDIAEGYSVSREKKESFPLTVTSAQKNPTAFYLCASSIRQGAGEKLFFGSGTQLSVL.